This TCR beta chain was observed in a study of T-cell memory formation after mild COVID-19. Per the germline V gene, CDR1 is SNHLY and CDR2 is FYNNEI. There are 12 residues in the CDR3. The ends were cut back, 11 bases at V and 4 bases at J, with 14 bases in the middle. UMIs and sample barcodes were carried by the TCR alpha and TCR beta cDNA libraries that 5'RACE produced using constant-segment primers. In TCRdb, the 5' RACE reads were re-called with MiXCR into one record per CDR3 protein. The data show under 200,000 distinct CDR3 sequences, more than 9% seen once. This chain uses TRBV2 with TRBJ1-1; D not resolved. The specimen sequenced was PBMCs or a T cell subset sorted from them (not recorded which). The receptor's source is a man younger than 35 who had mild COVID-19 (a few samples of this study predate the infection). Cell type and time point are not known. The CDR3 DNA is TGTGCCGGCAAAGGAGAGAGCACTGAAGCTTTCTTT. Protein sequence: CAGKGESTEAFF.